The T cell receptor (beta chain) described here comes from a study of type 1 regulatory T cells. Whole-study context: T-allo10 is a Tr1-enriched, alloantigen-specific CD4 T cell product made in vitro.

In regard to this clonotype: What it binds is not known.

V shed 5 bases and J 8 bases; nucleotides not matched to a gene: 7. Germline V CDR1 and CDR2: SGHTA, FQGNSA. The CDR3 runs 13 residues. From the reads, TCRdb called clonotypes with MiXCR, one entry per CDR3 protein. The sample records about 65,000 distinct CDR3 sequences, roughly 50% being singletons. Study results and limitations: Compared with non-type 1 regulatory T cells, type 1 regulatory T cells showed a more restricted TCR repertoire.

Sequenced material: cultured non-Tr1 T cells, either the whole culture or a sorted T cell fraction (not recorded which). This receptor was identified in a human donor in good health. The chain links TRBV7-2 to TRBJ1-1; TRBD1 aligns across 8 bases. In DNA, the CDR3 is TGTGCCAGCAGCCCCAGGGGGCGCGGGGAAGCTTTCTTT. It translates to CASSPRGRGEAFF.